This T cell receptor (beta chain) was obtained from a study of blood T cell repertoires in COVID-19. At the level of the study: Whether acute or convalescent, the COVID-19 samples came from the United States, Italy and Spain.

The germline gives CDR1 MRHNA, CDR2 SNTAGT. With 9 bases removed from V and 2 bases from J, the gap between germline ends came to 15 bases. This CDR3 spans 14 amino acids. The Seattle patients, enrolled during active infection, were followed longitudinally. Clones were read by immunoSEQ multiplex PCR, and TCRdb kept only the in-frame ones, dropping some. The sample carries around 460,000 clones, 80% to 90% recorded once. The specimen sequenced was peripheral blood. This sequence originates from a man aged 18 to 35 with COVID-19, enrolled during active disease. The V gene is TRBV6-4, the J gene TRBJ2-3; no definite D call. CDR3 residues: CARTRCSDTDTQYF. CDR3 coding DNA: TGTGCCAGAACCCGCTGTAGTGACACAGATACGCAGTATTTT.